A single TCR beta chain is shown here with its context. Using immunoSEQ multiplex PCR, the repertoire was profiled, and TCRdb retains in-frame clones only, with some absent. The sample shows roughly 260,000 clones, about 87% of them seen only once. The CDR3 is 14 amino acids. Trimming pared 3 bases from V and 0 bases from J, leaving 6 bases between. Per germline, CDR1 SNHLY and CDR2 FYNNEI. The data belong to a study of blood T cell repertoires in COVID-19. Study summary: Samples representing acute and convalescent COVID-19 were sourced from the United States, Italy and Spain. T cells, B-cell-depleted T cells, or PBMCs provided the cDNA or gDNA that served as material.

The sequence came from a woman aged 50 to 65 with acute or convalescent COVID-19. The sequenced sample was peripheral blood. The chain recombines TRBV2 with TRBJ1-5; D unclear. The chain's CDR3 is CASSDVYSNQPQHF. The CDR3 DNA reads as TGTGCCAGCAGTGATGTGTATAGCAATCAGCCCCAGCATTTT.